The 11 T cell receptor beta chains below were found in one sample sequenced in a study of blood T cell repertoires in COVID-19. Libraries were prepared by immunoSEQ multiplex PCR; TCRdb keeps only in-frame clonotypes and omits some of them. The table has just over 150,000 clones, roughly 85% seen once. Sequenced sample: peripheral blood. The receptors shown here come from a human donor with acute or convalescent COVID-19. The donor label of this sample is uncertain.

In DNA, the CDR3 is TGTGCCAGCAGCTTGGTGTACAGGGCCAATGAGCAGTTCTTC. Amino acids: CASSLVYRANEQFF. J is TRBJ2-1 and V is TRBV5-6; maybe TRBD1 (6 bases). V lost 0 bases and J 6 bases, leaving 10 bases between the germline ends. Germline assignment: CDR1 SGHDT and CDR2 YYEEEE. This CDR3 is built from 14 residues.

V is TRBV9 and J is TRBJ1-3; D not certain. V lost 0 bases and J 16 bases, leaving 17 bases between the germline ends. From germline, CDR1 is SGDLS and CDR2 YYNGEE. The CDR3 spans 13 residues. The CDR3 region is CASSVDAAGRAYF. DNA of the CDR3: TGTGCCAGCAGCGTAGATGCGGCTGGGAGAGCGTATTTT.

The gene calls are TRBV6-5 and TRBJ2-7; possibly TRBD1 for D (6 bases). Trimming cost V 6 bases and J 1 base, with 16 bases left between them. Germline V gene data show CDR1 as MNHEY and CDR2 as SVGAGI. The CDR3 length is 15 residues. CDR3 nucleotide sequence: TGTGCCAGCAGGTACCGGGATAGGGGGTCCTACGAGCAGTACTTC. Residues: CASRYRDRGSYEQYF.

The gene calls are TRBV2 and TRBJ2-7, with a tentative D call TRBD2 (6 bases). This CDR3 comprises 13 residues. Trimming removed 6 bases from V and 3 bases from J, with 12 bases in between. CDR1 and CDR2 (germline): SNHLY, FYNNEI. The DNA of the CDR3 is TGTGCCAGCAGGGAGGGACGGAACTACGAGCAGTACTTC. This codes for CASREGRNYEQYF.

V gene TRBV18 combines with J gene TRBJ1-6; TRBD1 agrees at 8 bases. The length of the CDR3 is 16 residues. The trim removed 2 bases at V and 9 bases at J, leaving 9 bases unmatched. The germline V gene has CDR1 KGHSH and CDR2 LQKENI. The CDR3 nucleotides read TGTGCCAGCTCACCATCGACAGGGGCGGATAGTTCACCCCTCCACTTT. Translated: CASSPSTGADSSPLHF.

The chain is built from TRBV7-6 and TRBJ1-1, with 7 bases matching TRBD1. This CDR3 spans 14 amino acids. V lost 8 bases and J lost 1; bases outside the gene matches: 7. Germline V lookup: CDR1 SGHVS, CDR2 FNYEAQ. The CDR3 loop reads CASSLSGGNTEAFF. The CDR3 DNA follows: TGTGCCAGCTCCCTCTCAGGGGGGAACACTGAAGCTTTCTTT.

V and J are TRBV30 and TRBJ2-5, with D perhaps matching TRBD2 (7 bases). The CDR3 runs 14 residues. Germline CDR1 and CDR2: GTSNPN and SVGIG (reference sequence). The V and J ends lost 2 bases and 3 bases respectively, with 13 bases between them. DNA for the CDR3: TGTGCCTGGAGTCTTTGGGGGGGCGAAGAGACCCAGTACTTC. Its protein is CAWSLWGGEETQYF.

The V and J genes are TRBV30 and TRBJ1-2, with D possibly being TRBD1 (6 bases). V lost 3 bases to trimming and J lost 4 bases, with 12 bases between them. Germline V gene data show CDR1 as GTSNPN and CDR2 as SVGIG (reference sequence). The CDR3 runs 13 residues. The CDR3: CAWSLRGGYGYTF. The CDR3 bases are TGTGCCTGGAGCCTGAGAGGGGGCTATGGCTACACCTTC.

The chain links TRBV6-6 to TRBJ2-1; 7 bases map to TRBD2. With V trimmed by 2 bases and J by 5 bases, 9 bases remained unmatched. There are 16 residues in the CDR3. Germline CDR1 reads MNHNY; CDR2 reads SVGAGI (reference sequence). CDR3 sequence (DNA): TGTGCCAGCAGTTACCTCGAGGGAGGGATCAACAATGAGCAGTTCTTC. Its translation: CASSYLEGGINNEQFF.

The J gene is TRBJ2-7, the V gene TRBV6-5, with a weak D call TRBD1 (5 bases). The germline CDR1 and CDR2 sequences are MNHEY and SVGAGI. V shed 6 bases and J shed 0 bases, with 12 bases lying between them. This CDR3 has 14 residues. The CDR3 DNA reads as TGTGCCAGCAGATATTTGGACACCTCCTACGAGCAGTACTTC. Protein: CASRYLDTSYEQYF.

This clone occurred once. The genes are TRBV6-6 and TRBJ2-3; TRBD2 matches 7 bases. The CDR3 sequence is 14 residues long. V gave up 2 bases and J gave up 4 bases; unmatched junction bases: 3. Germline CDR1 reads MNHNY; CDR2 reads SVGAGI (reference sequence). CDR3 DNA sequence: TGTGCCAGCAGTTACGGGAGGGACGCAGATACGCAGTATTTT. The encoded protein is CASSYGRDADTQYF.